The next 9 T cell receptor beta chains were all read from a single sample in a study of breast tumors, draining lymph nodes, adjacent tissues. TCRdb reprocessed the multiplex PCR reads with MiXCR, giving one entry per CDR3 protein. This sample has about 100,000 distinct CDR3 sequences, with around 20% found just once. Samples came from axillary lymph nodes draining the breast cancer. Sequenced: axillary lymph node tissue. These receptors were taken from a female donor with breast cancer. Some clones in this sample may be carry-over from other donors' samples.

This clonotype has at least ten counts. V gene TRBV5-1 combines with J gene TRBJ1-2, with D tentatively TRBD1 (5 bases). The CDR3 contains 15 residues. Per the germline V gene, CDR1 is SGHRS and CDR2 is YFSETQ. The V gene lost 0 bases and the J gene lost 2 bases, with 11 bases spanning the gap. The CDR3 coding sequence is TGCGCCAGCAGCTTGGGAACGGGACCGAACTATGGCTACACCTTC. It translates to CASSLGTGPNYGYTF.

Details on this clonotype: This may stem from a read error, because a much larger clone lies one nucleotide away. The chain combines TRBV6-1 with TRBJ1-4; D uncertain. Looked up from germline, CDR1 is MNHNS and CDR2 is SASEGT. CDR3 length: 15 residues. The CDR3 DNA follows: TGTGCCAGCAGTGAATATGAGGGTTCTGGTGAAAAACCGTTTTTT. This sequence encodes CASSEYEGSGEKPFF.

This clonotype was found many times. The chain combines TRBV7-2 with TRBJ2-2; 8 bases are a match to TRBD2. The V and J ends lost 1 base and 5 bases, in that order; junction bases with no gene match: 0. Germline CDR1 reads SGHTA; CDR2 reads FQGNSA. The CDR3 consists of 14 residues. CDR3 loop: CASSLVAGTGELFF. The CDR3 DNA reads as TGTGCCAGCAGCTTAGTAGCGGGAACCGGGGAGCTGTTTTTT.

This chain links TRBV27 with TRBJ1-5; possibly TRBD1 for D (6 bases). The CDR3 runs 14 residues. Germline V gene lookup returns CDR1 MNHEY and CDR2 SMNVEV (reference sequence). Trimming removed 2 bases at V and 7 bases at J, with 12 bases between. The chain's CDR3 is CASSLEGGGQPQHF. DNA for the CDR3: TGTGCCAGCAGTTTAGAAGGGGGGGGCCAGCCCCAGCATTTT.

The table lists this clonotype with a few counts. A much larger clone lies a single base off, so this may be a read error. The chain links TRBV20-1 to TRBJ2-5; D unresolved. V lost 5 bases and J 8 bases, leaving 15 bases between the germline ends. Germline-derived CDR1 and CDR2 are DFQATT and SNEGSKA (reference sequence). The CDR3 runs 12 residues. The CDR3 reads CSAPKTEQTQYF. CDR3 in DNA: TGCAGTGCTCCGAAAACAGAGCAAACCCAGTACTTC.

On this clonotype: This clone may be a read error of a much larger clone one base away. Without the conserved terminal phenylalanine or tryptophan, this CDR3 likely stems from a read error. This rearrangement joins TRBV6-1 to TRBJ1-5, with TRBD1 matching over 8 bases. After removal of 7 bases from V and 0 bases from J, the junction contained 11 bases not matched to a gene. The CDR3 spans 17 residues. Germline V gene sequence: CDR1 MNHNS, CDR2 SASEGT. The CDR3 DNA follows: TGTGCCAGCACCAACCGACAGGGGACTTATAGCAATCAGCCCCAGCATTCT. Protein sequence: CASTNRQGTYSNQPQHS.

This clonotype was seen at least ten times. The gene calls are TRBV14 and TRBJ1-2, with D possibly matching TRBD1 (6 bases). The length of the CDR3 is 15 residues. Germline loops: CDR1 SGHDN, CDR2 FVKESK. Trimming left V 0 bases short and J 7 bases short, with 15 bases between. The CDR3, as DNA: TGTGCCAGCAGCCAAGATCTTGGGGGGCGAGGTGGCTACACCTTC. As protein: CASSQDLGGRGGYTF.

At least ten counts were recorded for this clonotype. The chain joins TRBV4-1 to TRBJ2-7, with 8 nucleotides matching TRBD1. V lost 2 bases, J lost 3 bases, and 6 bases stayed unmatched. Germline V gives CDR1 MGHRA, CDR2 YSYEKL. This CDR3 has 15 amino acids. The CDR3 nucleotides read TGCGCCAGCAGCCAATTGGACAGGGAGGTCTACGAGCAGTACTTC. Residues: CASSQLDREVYEQYF.

This clonotype was counted a few times. The chain combines TRBV5-4 with TRBJ2-2; no clear D. The CDR3 contains 13 residues. V lost 4 bases, J lost 6 bases, and 10 bases lay in between. Germline V CDR1 and CDR2: SGHNT, YYREEE (reference sequence). The DNA of the CDR3 is TGTGCCAGCAGCAGTACACGGGCCGGGGAGCTGTTTTTT. It encodes CASSSTRAGELFF.